Listed below are T cell receptor beta chains from one sample, sequenced in a study of control samples from healthy donors and cancer patients. The table came from immunoSEQ multiplex PCR; TCRdb's copy has only in-frame clones and leaves some out. Found here are roughly 80,000 clones, roughly nine tenths of them singletons; the top ten hold less than 6%. Input material: blood. Every receptor here comes from a man between 50 and 59 years old in good health. CDR3s include the opening cysteine and the closing phenylalanine or tryptophan. D genes are given only for firm matches. Only some rows state a clone size, as once, few, many or a class for expanded clones.

TRBD2	TRBV5-4	TRBJ2-5	once	14	TGTGCCAGCAGCTTCGGACTAGCGGAAGAGACCCAGTACTTC	CASSFGLAEETQYF
TRBD1	TRBV5-1	TRBJ2-3	.	15	TGCGCCAGCAGCTTGGAGGGACAGGGGAAAGATACGCAGTATTTT	CASSLEGQGKDTQYF
.	TRBV19	TRBJ1-1	.	13	TGTGCCAGTAGTATAGAACAGGGCACTGAAGCTTTCTTT	CASSIEQGTEAFF
.	TRBV5-5	TRBJ2-7	.	13	TGTGCCAGCAGTAAAGGAACGGGGGTCGAGCAGTACTTC	CASSKGTGVEQYF
.	TRBV29-1	TRBJ1-2	.	12	TGCAGCGCAGGGTATACCCTCGATGGCTACACCTTC	CSAGYTLDGYTF
TRBD1	TRBV13	TRBJ1-3	.	14	TGTGCCAGCAGCTTAGAAGGGGGCGGAAACACCATATATTTT	CASSLEGGGNTIYF
.	TRBV30	TRBJ1-6	.	14	TGTGCCTGGAGTGTATTTGGGCTGAATTCACCCCTCCACTTT	CAWSVFGLNSPLHF
TRBD1	TRBV7-9	TRBJ1-3	.	14	TGTGCCAGCAGCCCCCCGACAGGGAGATACACCATATATTTT	CASSPPTGRYTIYF
TRBD2	TRBV10-2	TRBJ2-1	once	15	TGCGCCAGCAGAGTAGGCGGGGGGGCCTATAATGAGCAGTTCTTC	CASRVGGGAYNEQFF
.	TRBV28	TRBJ1-1	once	14	TGTGCCAGCAGTTTATTAGCGGGGAACACTGAAGCTTTCTTT	CASSLLAGNTEAFF
.	TRBV14	TRBJ2-1	.	15	TGTGCCAGCAGCCAACCTAGGGAACTAGCTGATGAGCAGTTCTTC	CASSQPRELADEQFF
.	TRBV5-6	TRBJ1-1	.	14	TGTGCCAGCAGCTTGTTCAGGGGGAACACTGAAGCTTTCTTT	CASSLFRGNTEAFF
.	TRBV9	TRBJ2-3	.	15	TGTGCCAGCAGCGTCCGGGACACTCGCACAGATACGCAGTATTTT	CASSVRDTRTDTQYF
.	TRBV10-2	TRBJ2-3	.	13	TGCGCCAGCAGTGAGGCCAGCCCAGATACGCAGTATTTT	CASSEASPDTQYF
TRBD1	TRBV5-8	TRBJ1-2	.	14	TGTGCCAGCAGCCGGACAGGGATTATACTTGGCTACACCTTC	CASSRTGIILGYTF
.	TRBV10-2	TRBJ1-1	.	12	TGCGCCAGCAGTGACATGAACACTGAAGCTTTCTTT	CASSDMNTEAFF
.	TRBV12-2	TRBJ1-5	.	15	TGTGCAAGTCGCTTTCCTTTACTCGAGGGTCAGCCCCAGCATTTT	CASRFPLLEGQPQHF
.	TRBV10-3	TRBJ2-1	few	13	TGTGCCATAGGGGCGAAGTCCTACAATGAGCAGTTCTTC	CAIGAKSYNEQFF
.	TRBV5-4	TRBJ2-7	.	14	TGTGCCAGCAATCCCACCGGGAGCTCCTACGAGCAGTACTTC	CASNPTGSSYEQYF
.	TRBV9	TRBJ1-5	once	15	TGTGCCAGCAGCCTCGGAGGGCTAAGCAATCAGCCCCAGCATTTT	CASSLGGLSNQPQHF
TRBD2	TRBV14	TRBJ2-4	once	18	TGTGCCAGCAGCCAAGGACTAGCGGGGGGTAGGGCCAAAAACATTCAGTACTTC	CASSQGLAGGRAKNIQYF
.	TRBV30	TRBJ2-1	once	12	TGTGCCTGGAGTGCTCTTAGATATGAGCAGTTCTTC	CAWSALRYEQFF
.	TRBV7-8	TRBJ1-4	.	14	TGTGCCAGCAGCTCAAGGGAGACCGATGAAAAACTGTTTTTT	CASSSRETDEKLFF
.	TRBV13	TRBJ2-2	.	12	TGTGCCAGCAGCGCCGGGACCGGGGAGCTGTTTTTT	CASSAGTGELFF